This T cell receptor beta chain was sequenced in a study of cytomegalovirus exposure and HLA in healthy donors. Overall study findings and caveats: A later analysis reportedly found fewer N-insertions in an Asian-associated ancestry cluster than the roughly 680-donor mean. Later analysis found that TCR beta chains associated with HLA were more clonally expanded than other, equally common chains. The authors enumerated around 150 TCR beta chains as linked to cytomegalovirus.

V lost 0 bases and J 5 bases, leaving 10 bases between the germline ends. This CDR3 region has 14 residues. The V gene's germline CDR1 is LNHNV and CDR2 YYDKDF (reference sequence). To note about this clone: The antigen is undetermined.

The PCR ran on 60 Vbeta and 13 Jbeta primers. Assay: immunoSEQ multiplex PCR; the TCRdb copy retains only in-frame clones and omits some. The repertoire consists of 90,000 to 100,000 clones, with about 84% occurring once and the leading ten covering approximately 2%. This cohort consisted of healthy bone marrow donors. This receptor was obtained from a man younger than 35 in good health and CMV-seronegative. Sample: PBMCs. V gene TRBV15 combines with J gene TRBJ2-5; no definite D call. CDR3 in DNA: TGTGCCACCAGCAGAGATAACGATCGGGAGACCCAGTACTTC. Translated, it gives CATSRDNDRETQYF.